The clone carrying this T cell receptor (beta chain) was counted at least ten times. This record comes from a study of T-cell reconstitution after alpha-beta-depleted transplantation in children. The CDR3 is 14 residues long. V lost 6 bases, J lost 6 bases, and 4 bases stayed unmatched. Unique molecular identifiers were built into the TCRbeta library. MiXCR, applied by TCRdb to the PCR reads, yields one record per CDR3 protein. This sample has 70,000 to 100,000 distinct CDR3 sequences, with 9.5% to 15% found just once. V and J are TRBV12-3 or TRBV12-4 and TRBJ1-5; 11 positions match TRBD1. Here the sequenced sample was PBMCs from the stem cell graft donor, taken from the stem cell graft. This TCR was recovered from a human donor who donated a stem cell graft to a child with inherited bone marrow failure. The CDR3 is CASSPGTGGQPQHF. Written as DNA, the CDR3 is TGTGCCAGCAGCCCCGGGACAGGGGGTCAGCCCCAGCATTTT.